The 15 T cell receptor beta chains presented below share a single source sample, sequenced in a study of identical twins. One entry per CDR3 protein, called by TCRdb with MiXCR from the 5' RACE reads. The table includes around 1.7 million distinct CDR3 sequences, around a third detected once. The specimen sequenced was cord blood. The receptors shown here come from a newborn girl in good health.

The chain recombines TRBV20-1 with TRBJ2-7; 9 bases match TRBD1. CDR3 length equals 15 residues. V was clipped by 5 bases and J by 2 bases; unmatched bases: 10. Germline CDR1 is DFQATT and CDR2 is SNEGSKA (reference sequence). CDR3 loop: CSALSGTGPPYEQYF. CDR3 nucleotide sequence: TGCAGTGCTTTATCCGGGACAGGGCCCCCCTACGAGCAGTACTTC.

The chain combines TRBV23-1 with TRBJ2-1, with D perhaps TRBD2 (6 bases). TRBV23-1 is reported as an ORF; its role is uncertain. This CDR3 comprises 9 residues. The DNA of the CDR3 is TGCGGGAGGGCCGATGAGCAGTTCTTC. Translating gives CGRADEQFF.

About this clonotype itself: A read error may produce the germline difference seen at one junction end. CDR3: CASSGTGYSSPLHF. The CDR3 region has the DNA TGCGCCAGCAGCGGGACAGGGTATAGTTCACCCCTCCACTTT. The chain employs TRBV5-1 and TRBJ1-6; 9 bases fit TRBD1. CDR1 and CDR2 from the germline V gene are SGHRS and YFSETQ. The CDR3 extends over 14 amino acids.

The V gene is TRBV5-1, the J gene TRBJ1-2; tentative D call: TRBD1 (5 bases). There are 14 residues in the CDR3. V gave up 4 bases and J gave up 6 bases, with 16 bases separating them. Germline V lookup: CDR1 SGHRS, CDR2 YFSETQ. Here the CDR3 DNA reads TGCGCCAGCAGCCCCCGCGGGGGAAGCCATGGCTACACCTTC. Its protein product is CASSPRGGSHGYTF.

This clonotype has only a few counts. Written as DNA, the CDR3 is TGTGCCAGCAGGCAGGGTTCCCACGAGCAGTACTTC. It translates to CASRQGSHEQYF. The chain carries TRBV2 and TRBJ2-7; maybe TRBD1 (5 bases). The CDR3 has 12 residues. Trimming shortened V by 6 bases and J by 5 bases, and 11 bases separated the two germline ends. Germline V gene lookup returns CDR1 SNHLY and CDR2 FYNNEI. Full variable domain (rest looked up from reference TRBV2 and TRBJ2-7): EPEVTQTPSHQVTQMGQEVILRCVPISNHLYFYWYRQILGQKVEFLVSFYNNEISEKSEIFDDQFSVERPDGSNFTLKIRSTKLEDSAMYFCASRQGSHEQYFGPGTRLTVT.

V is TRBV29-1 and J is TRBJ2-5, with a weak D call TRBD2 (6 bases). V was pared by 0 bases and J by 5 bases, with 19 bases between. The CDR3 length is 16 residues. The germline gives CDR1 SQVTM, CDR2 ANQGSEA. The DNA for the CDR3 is TGCAGCGTTGAAGATCTGAATTGGGGGGTGCTGGAGACCCAGTACTTC. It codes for CSVEDLNWGVLETQYF.

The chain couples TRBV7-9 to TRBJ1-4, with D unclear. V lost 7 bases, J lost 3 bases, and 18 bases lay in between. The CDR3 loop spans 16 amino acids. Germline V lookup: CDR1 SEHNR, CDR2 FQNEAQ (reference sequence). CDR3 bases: TGTGCCAGCACCACCCACAGAGGGTCCCCTAATGAAAAACTGTTTTTT. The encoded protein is CASTTHRGSPNEKLFF.

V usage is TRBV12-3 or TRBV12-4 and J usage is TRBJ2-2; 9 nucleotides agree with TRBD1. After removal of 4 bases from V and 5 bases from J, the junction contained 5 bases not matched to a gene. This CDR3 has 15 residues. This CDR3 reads CASSSATGGTGELFF. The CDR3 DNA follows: TGTGCCAGCAGTTCCGCGACAGGGGGGACCGGGGAGCTGTTTTTT.

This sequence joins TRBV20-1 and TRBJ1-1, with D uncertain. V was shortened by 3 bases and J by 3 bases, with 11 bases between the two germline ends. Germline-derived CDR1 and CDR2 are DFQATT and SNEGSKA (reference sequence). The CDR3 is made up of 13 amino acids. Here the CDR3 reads CSARRPGDTEAFF. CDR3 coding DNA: TGCAGTGCTAGGCGACCCGGAGACACTGAAGCTTTCTTT.

CDR3 DNA sequence: TGTGCCAGCAGCTATAGCGGGAGGGGCAACAATGAGCAGTTCTTC. Translating it yields CASSYSGRGNNEQFF. This chain links TRBV6-4 with TRBJ2-1; 11 bases are shared with TRBD2. The CDR3 loop spans 15 amino acids. The germline V gene encodes CDR1 MRHNA and CDR2 SNTAGT. Germline trimming cut 6 bases from V and 5 bases from J; bases unmatched to any gene: 6.

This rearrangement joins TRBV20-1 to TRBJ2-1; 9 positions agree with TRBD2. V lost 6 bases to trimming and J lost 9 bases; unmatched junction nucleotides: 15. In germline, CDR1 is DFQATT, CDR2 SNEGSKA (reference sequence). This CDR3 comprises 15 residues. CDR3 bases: TGCAGTGCCGCGCCCGGGACTAGCTTTATGGGTGAGCAGTTCTTC. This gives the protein CSAAPGTSFMGEQFF.

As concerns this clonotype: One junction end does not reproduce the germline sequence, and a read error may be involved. The CDR3 coding sequence is TGCGGCGTTGAAGATCGGGGTGGCTACACCTTC. It yields the protein CGVEDRGGYTF. The V and J genes are TRBV29-1 and TRBJ1-2, with D unclear. The length of the CDR3 is 11 residues. Germline assignment: CDR1 SQVTM and CDR2 ANQGSEA.

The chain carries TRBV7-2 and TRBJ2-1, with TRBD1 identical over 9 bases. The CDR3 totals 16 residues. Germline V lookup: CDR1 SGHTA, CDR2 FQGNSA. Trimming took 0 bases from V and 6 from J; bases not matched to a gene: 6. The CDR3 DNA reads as TGTGCCAGCAGCTTAGCGTGGGGACAGGGTTCCAATGAGCAGTTCTTC. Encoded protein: CASSLAWGQGSNEQFF.

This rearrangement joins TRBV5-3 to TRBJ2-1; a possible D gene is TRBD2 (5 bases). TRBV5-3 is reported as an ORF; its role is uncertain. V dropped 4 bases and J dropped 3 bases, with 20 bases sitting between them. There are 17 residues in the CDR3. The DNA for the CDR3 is TGTGCCAGAAGCGAACCCATGTGCGGGCCGCTCTACAATGAGCAGTTCTTC. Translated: CARSEPMCGPLYNEQFF.

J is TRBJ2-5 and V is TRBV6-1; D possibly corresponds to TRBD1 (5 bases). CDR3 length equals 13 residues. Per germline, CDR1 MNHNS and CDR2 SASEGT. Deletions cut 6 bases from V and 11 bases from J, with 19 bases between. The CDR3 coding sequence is TGTGCCAGCAGAGGGGCCAAAGGTGATGAGCAGTACTTC. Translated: CASRGAKGDEQYF.